This is a list of T cell receptor beta chains from one sample in a study of blood T cells in healthy people across ages. TCRdb independently ran MiXCR on the 5' RACE reads; one entry per CDR3 protein. Among approximately 880,000 distinct CDR3 sequences listed, under 50% were seen once. Sequenced input: blood. The receptors originated from a man aged 30-40 years in good health. Each CDR3 is given with its conserved first and last residue. The D gene is left open where the match is weak. Part of the rows lack a size; the others show once, few, many or a class for expanded clones.

D gene	V gene	J gene	clone size	CDR3 protein	CDR3 DNA
-	TRBV20-1	TRBJ2-5	few	CSARDDVDQETQYF	TGCAGTGCTAGAGATGATGTAGACCAAGAGACCCAGTACTTC
TRBD1	TRBV12-3/TRBV12-4	TRBJ1-2	-	CASSLDRGLGYTF	TGTGCCAGCAGCCTGGACAGGGGGCTCGGCTACACCTTC
TRBD1	TRBV28	TRBJ2-7	few	CASSMTGTGVFYEQYF	TGTGCCAGCAGTATGACTGGGACAGGGGTGTTCTACGAGCAGTACTTC
-	TRBV29-1	TRBJ2-5	-	CSVEARSETQYF	TGCAGCGTTGAAGCTAGATCGGAGACCCAGTACTTC
-	TRBV9	TRBJ2-1	-	CASSAPEYNEQFF	TGTGCCAGCAGCGCCCCCGAGTACAATGAGCAGTTCTTC
TRBD1	TRBV4-1	TRBJ1-1	few	CASSREDRDSDEAFF	TGCGCCAGCAGCCGGGAAGACAGGGACAGTGATGAAGCTTTCTTT
-	TRBV27	TRBJ1-2	-	CASSPGAVVGGYTF	TGTGCCAGCAGTCCGGGAGCGGTCGTTGGTGGCTACACCTTC
-	TRBV7-3	TRBJ2-7	few	CASSLNAGLDEQYF	TGTGCCAGCAGCTTAAACGCAGGGTTGGACGAGCAGTACTTC
-	TRBV27	TRBJ1-2	once	CASSLCRDGDYGYTF	TGTGCCAGCAGTCTCTGCAGGGACGGCGACTACGGCTACACCTTC
-	TRBV9	TRBJ2-3	-	CASSPQDSRTDTQYF	TGTGCCAGCAGCCCTCAGGACAGCCGCACAGATACGCAGTATTTT
-	TRBV6-5	TRBJ2-7	-	CASSYSTSEQYF	TGTGCCAGCAGTTACTCCACCTCCGAGCAGTACTTC
-	TRBV6-2/TRBV6-3	TRBJ1-1	-	CASSYSRRTMNTEAFF	TGTGCCAGCAGTTACTCGAGGCGGACAATGAACACTGAAGCTTTCTTT
-	TRBV27	TRBJ1-2	-	CASSFLGEGDGYTF	TGTGCCAGCAGTTTCTTGGGGGAGGGAGATGGCTACACCTTC
TRBD1	TRBV27	TRBJ2-3	-	CASIQGNTQYF	TGTGCCAGCATACAGGGGAATACGCAGTATTTT
TRBD1	TRBV9	TRBJ1-6	few	CASSETQGNSPLHF	TGTGCCAGCAGCGAGACACAGGGGAACTCACCCCTCCACTTT
TRBD2	TRBV14	TRBJ2-3	-	CASRRGGSTDTQYF	TGTGCCAGCAGGCGGGGGGGAAGCACAGATACGCAGTATTTT
-	TRBV2	TRBJ2-5	-	CASSFPGHQETQYF	TGTGCCAGCAGTTTTCCGGGACACCAAGAGACCCAGTACTTC